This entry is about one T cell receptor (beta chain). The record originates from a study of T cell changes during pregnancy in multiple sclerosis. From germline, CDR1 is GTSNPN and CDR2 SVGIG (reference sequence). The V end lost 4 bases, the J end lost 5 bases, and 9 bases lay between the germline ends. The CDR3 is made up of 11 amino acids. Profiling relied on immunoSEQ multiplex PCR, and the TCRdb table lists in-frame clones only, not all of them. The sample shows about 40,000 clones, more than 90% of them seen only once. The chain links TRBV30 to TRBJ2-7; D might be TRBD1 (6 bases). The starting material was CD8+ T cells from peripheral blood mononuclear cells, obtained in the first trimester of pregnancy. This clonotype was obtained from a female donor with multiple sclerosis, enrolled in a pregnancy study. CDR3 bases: TGTGCCTGGACGCAGGGGAACGAGCAGTACTTC. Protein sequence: CAWTQGNEQYF. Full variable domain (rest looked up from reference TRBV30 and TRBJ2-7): SQTIHQWPATLVQPVGSPLSLECTVEGTSNPNLYWYRQAAGRGLQLLFYSVGIGQISSEVPQNLSASRPQDRQFILSSKKLLLSDSGFYLCAWTQGNEQYFGPGTRLTVT.